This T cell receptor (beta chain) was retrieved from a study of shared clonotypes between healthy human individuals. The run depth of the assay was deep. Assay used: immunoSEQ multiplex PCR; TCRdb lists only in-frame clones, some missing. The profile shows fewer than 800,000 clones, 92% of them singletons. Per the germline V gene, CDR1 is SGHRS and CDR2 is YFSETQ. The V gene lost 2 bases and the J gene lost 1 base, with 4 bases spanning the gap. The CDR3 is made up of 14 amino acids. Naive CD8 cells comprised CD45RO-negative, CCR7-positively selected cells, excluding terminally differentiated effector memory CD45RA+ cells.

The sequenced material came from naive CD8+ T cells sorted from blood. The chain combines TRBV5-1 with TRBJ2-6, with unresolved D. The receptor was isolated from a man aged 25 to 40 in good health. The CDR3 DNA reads TGCGCCAGCAGCTTTGAATCTGGGGCCAACGTCCTGACTTTC. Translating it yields CASSFESGANVLTF.